This passage covers 14 T cell receptor beta chains from one sample sequenced in a study of blood T cells in healthy people across ages. With a J-beta primer mix and a sample-barcoded 5' primer, a second PCR ran 7 to 11 cycles. TCRdb independently ran MiXCR on the 5' RACE reads; one entry per CDR3 protein. The sample yields 600,000 or so distinct CDR3 sequences, around half seen once. The sample comprised blood. The source is a man aged 80 or over in good health.

This clonotype occurred a few times. The CDR3 sequence is CASSLTWAGSRGYTF. CDR3 coding DNA: TGTGCCAGCAGCTTAACCTGGGCGGGCTCTCGGGGCTACACCTTC. The J gene is TRBJ1-2, the V gene TRBV7-2; unclear D gene. With 2 bases removed from V and 8 bases from J, the gap between germline ends came to 18 bases. The germline CDR1 and CDR2 sequences are SGHTA and FQGNSA. The CDR3 contains 15 residues.

There are many counts of this clonotype. The V call is TRBV5-1, the J call TRBJ2-4; 13 nucleotides agree with TRBD2. V lost 4 bases to trimming and J lost 8 bases; unmatched junction nucleotides: 9. The CDR3 sequence is 16 residues long. Germline CDR1 SGHRS, CDR2 YFSETQ. The CDR3 DNA sequence: TGCGCCAGCAGCCCGAGGACTAGCGGGAGCCAGTACATTCAGTACTTC. Translated: CASSPRTSGSQYIQYF. Combining the CDR3 with reference TRBV5-1 and TRBJ2-4 gives the whole variable domain KAGVTQTPRYLIKTRGQQVTLSCSPISGHRSVSWYQQTPGQGLQFLFEYFSETQRNKGNFPGRFSGRQFSNSRSEMNVSTLELGDSALYLCASSPRTSGSQYIQYFGAGTRLSVL.

J is TRBJ2-1 and V is TRBV7-3, with D perhaps TRBD2 (5 bases). In germline, CDR1 is SGHTA, CDR2 FQGTGA. V was cut by 2 bases and J by 0 bases, with 8 bases left in between. CDR3 length: 15 residues. CDR3 sequence reads: CASSLGLNSYNEQFF. In nucleotides, the CDR3 is TGTGCCAGCAGCTTAGGACTGAACTCCTACAATGAGCAGTTCTTC.

This clonotype has only one observation. The V gene is TRBV5-6, the J gene TRBJ2-5; D gene unclear. V lost 4 bases to trimming and J lost 5 bases, with 18 bases between them. CDR3 length equals 15 residues. Germline values: CDR1 SGHDT, CDR2 YYEEEE. CDR3 in DNA: TGTGCCAGCAGCGGAGACCGGCTAGTCTGGGAGACCCAGTACTTC. This codes for CASSGDRLVWETQYF.

The chain uses TRBV6-2 or TRBV6-3 and TRBJ2-5; D gene ambiguous. The last part of the DNA fits TRBJ2-7 better; the J call may be wrong. CDR3 length: 12 residues. CDR1 and CDR2 from the germline V gene are MNHEY and SVGEGT. The CDR3 DNA sequence: TGTGCCAGCAGTCGGAACCCCTACGAGCAGTACTTC. Residues: CASSRNPYEQYF.

This clonotype turned up a few times. The genes are TRBV5-1 and TRBJ1-4; D is uncertain. V was shortened by 5 bases and J by 1 base, with 6 bases between the two germline ends. The germline V gene encodes CDR1 SGHRS and CDR2 YFSETQ. The CDR3 contains 13 residues. The CDR3 spells CASSYGTNEKLFF. CDR3 in DNA: TGCGCCAGCAGTTACGGAACTAATGAAAAACTGTTTTTT.

This clonotype was found a few times. V gene TRBV4-2 combines with J gene TRBJ2-1, with TRBD2 identical over 10 bases. The germline V gene encodes CDR1 LGHNA and CDR2 YNFKEQ. V was clipped by 0 bases and J by 8 bases; unmatched bases: 10. This CDR3 is built from 17 residues. CDR3 sequence reads: CASSQDILAGPRDEQFF. CDR3 DNA sequence: TGTGCCAGCAGCCAAGATATACTAGCGGGACCTAGGGATGAGCAGTTCTTC.

The chain couples TRBV20-1 to TRBJ2-1; D not resolved. The CDR3 sequence is 12 residues long. The germline V gene encodes CDR1 DFQATT and CDR2 SNEGSKA (reference sequence). The CDR3 reads CSPRSSYNEQFF. The CDR3 region has the DNA TGCAGCCCCAGGTCCTCCTACAATGAGCAGTTCTTC.

This chain uses TRBV7-9 with TRBJ2-3; 10 positions agree with TRBD1. This CDR3 has 14 residues. V lost 4 bases, J lost 6 bases, and 4 bases stayed unmatched. The germline gives CDR1 SEHNR, CDR2 FQNEAQ (reference sequence). As DNA, the CDR3 is TGTGCCAGCAGCTCGACAGGGGGCCCGGATACGCAGTATTTT. This sequence encodes CASSSTGGPDTQYF.

The rearrangement joins TRBV6-2 or TRBV6-3 to TRBJ2-3, with no clear D. The V and J ends lost 8 bases and 3 bases respectively, with 15 bases between them. The germline gives CDR1 MNHEY, CDR2 SVGEGT. This CDR3 region has 14 residues. As DNA, the CDR3 is TGTGCCAGCGGTAGGAGAATGGGGACAGATACGCAGTATTTT. Protein sequence: CASGRRMGTDTQYF.

This clonotype showed up just a few times. The chain couples TRBV5-1 to TRBJ2-7, with TRBD2 identical over 7 bases. Unmatched junction bases numbered 7, after V lost 1 base and J lost 3 bases. The CDR3 covers 15 residues. Germline assignment: CDR1 SGHRS and CDR2 YFSETQ. The CDR3, as DNA: TGCGCCAGCAGCTTGTCGGGGGGAACTTACTACGAGCAGTACTTC. Translating it yields CASSLSGGTYYEQYF.

This clonotype has just a few counts. The genes are TRBV7-9 and TRBJ2-3; D gene ambiguous. CDR1 and CDR2 from the germline V gene are SEHNR and FQNEAQ (reference sequence). The CDR3 consists of 14 residues. V was cut by 1 base and J by 2 bases, with 7 bases left in between. CDR3 protein: CASSLVAATDTQYF. CDR3 sequence (DNA): TGTGCCAGCAGCTTAGTGGCGGCCACAGATACGCAGTATTTT. Combining the CDR3 with reference TRBV7-9 and TRBJ2-3 gives the whole variable domain DTGVSQNPRHKITKRGQNVTFRCDPISEHNRLYWYRQTLGQGPEFLTYFQNEAQLEKSRLLSDRFSAERPKGSFSTLEIQRTEQGDSAMYLCASSLVAATDTQYFGPGTRLTVL.

On this clonotype itself: It is unclear where the CDR3 begins or ends on the DNA, so no DNA is shown, and the CDR3 is as TCRdb lists it. The gene calls are TRBV12-3 or TRBV12-4 and TRBJ2-5. Termini included, the CDR3 measures 15 amino acids. This CDR3 reads CASSLGMGFDNEQYF.

The chain employs TRBV7-6 and TRBJ2-1; 8 bases match TRBD1. The CDR3 consists of 16 residues. Unmatched junction bases numbered 5, after V lost 3 bases and J lost 1 base. In germline, CDR1 is SGHVS, CDR2 FNYEAQ. CDR3 nucleotides: TGTGCCAGCAGCTTTACGGGACAGGCTTCCTACAATGAGCAGTTCTTC. Translation gives CASSFTGQASYNEQFF.